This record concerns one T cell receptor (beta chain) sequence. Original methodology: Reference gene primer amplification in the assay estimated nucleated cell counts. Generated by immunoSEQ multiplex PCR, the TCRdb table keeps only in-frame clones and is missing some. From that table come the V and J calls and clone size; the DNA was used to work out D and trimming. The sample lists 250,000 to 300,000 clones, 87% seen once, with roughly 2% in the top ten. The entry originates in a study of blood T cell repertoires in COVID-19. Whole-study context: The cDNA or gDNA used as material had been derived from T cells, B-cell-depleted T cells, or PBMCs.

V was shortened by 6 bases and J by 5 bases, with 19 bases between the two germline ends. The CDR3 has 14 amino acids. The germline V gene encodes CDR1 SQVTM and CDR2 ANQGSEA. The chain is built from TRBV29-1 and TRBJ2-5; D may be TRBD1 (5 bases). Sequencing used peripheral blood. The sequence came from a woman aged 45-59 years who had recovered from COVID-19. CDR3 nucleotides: TGCAGCGTCAGATCCGACAGCCGGGTGGAGACCCAGTACTTC. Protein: CSVRSDSRVETQYF.